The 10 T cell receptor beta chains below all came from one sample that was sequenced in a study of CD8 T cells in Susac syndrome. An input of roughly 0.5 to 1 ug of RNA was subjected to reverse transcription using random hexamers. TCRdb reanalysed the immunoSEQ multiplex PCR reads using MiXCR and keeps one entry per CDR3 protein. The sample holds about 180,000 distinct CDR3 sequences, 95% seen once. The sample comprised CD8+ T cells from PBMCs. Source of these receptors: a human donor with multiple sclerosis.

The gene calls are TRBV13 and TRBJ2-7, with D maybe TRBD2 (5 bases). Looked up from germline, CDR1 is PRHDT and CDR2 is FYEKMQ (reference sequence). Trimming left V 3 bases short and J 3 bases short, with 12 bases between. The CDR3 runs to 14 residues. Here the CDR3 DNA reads TGTGCCAGCAGCTTTAGAGGGTGGAGCTACGAGCAGTACTTC. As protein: CASSFRGWSYEQYF.

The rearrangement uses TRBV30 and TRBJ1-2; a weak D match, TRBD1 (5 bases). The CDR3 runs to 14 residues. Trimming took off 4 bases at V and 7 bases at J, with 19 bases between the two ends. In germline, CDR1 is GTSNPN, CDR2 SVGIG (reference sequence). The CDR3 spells CAWIGPGGGIGYTF. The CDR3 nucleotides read TGTGCCTGGATTGGGCCCGGCGGGGGGATTGGCTACACCTTC.

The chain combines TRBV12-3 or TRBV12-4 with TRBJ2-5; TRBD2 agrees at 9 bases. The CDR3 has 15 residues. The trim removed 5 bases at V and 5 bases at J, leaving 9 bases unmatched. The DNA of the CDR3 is TGTGCCAGCAGTCCTGGACTAGCGTTCTCGGAGACCCAGTACTTC. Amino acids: CASSPGLAFSETQYF.

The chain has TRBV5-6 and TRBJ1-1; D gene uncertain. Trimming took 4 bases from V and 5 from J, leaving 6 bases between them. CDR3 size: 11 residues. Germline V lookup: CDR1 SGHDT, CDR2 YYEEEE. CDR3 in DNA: TGTGCCAGCAGCCACGGGACTGAAGCTTTCTTT. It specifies CASSHGTEAFF.

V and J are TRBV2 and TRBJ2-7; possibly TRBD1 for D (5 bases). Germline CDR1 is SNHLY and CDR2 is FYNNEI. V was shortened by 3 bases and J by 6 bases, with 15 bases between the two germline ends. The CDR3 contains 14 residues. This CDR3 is CASSDGKGVFEQYF. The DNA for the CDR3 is TGTGCCAGCAGTGATGGGAAAGGGGTATTCGAGCAGTACTTC.

CDR3 sequence (DNA): TGTGCCAGCAGTCTGGGTCGGGGGGAGACCCAGTACTTC. Encoded protein: CASSLGRGETQYF. J is TRBJ2-5 and V is TRBV28, with D tentatively TRBD2 (6 bases). The CDR3 loop spans 13 amino acids. Germline CDR1 MDHEN, CDR2 SYDVKM. Trimming shortened V by 5 bases and J by 5 bases, and 12 bases separated the two germline ends.

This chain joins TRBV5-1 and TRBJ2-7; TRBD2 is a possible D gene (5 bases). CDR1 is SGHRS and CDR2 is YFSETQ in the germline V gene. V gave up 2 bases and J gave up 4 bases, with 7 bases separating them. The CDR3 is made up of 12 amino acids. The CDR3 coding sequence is TGCGCCAGCAGCTTTACGGGATACGAGCAGTACTTC. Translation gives CASSFTGYEQYF.

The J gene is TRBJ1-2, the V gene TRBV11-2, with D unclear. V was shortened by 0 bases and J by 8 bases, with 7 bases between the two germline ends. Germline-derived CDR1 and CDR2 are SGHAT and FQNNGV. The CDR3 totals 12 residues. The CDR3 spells CASSLDGVGYTF. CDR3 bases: TGTGCCAGCAGCTTAGATGGGGTGGGCTACACCTTC.

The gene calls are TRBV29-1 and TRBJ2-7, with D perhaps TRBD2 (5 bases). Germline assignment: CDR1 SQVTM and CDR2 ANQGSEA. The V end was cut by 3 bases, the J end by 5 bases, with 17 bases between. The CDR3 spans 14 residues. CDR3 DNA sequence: TGCAGCGTTGAGGAGGACGGGCGCAGCGACGAGCAGTACTTC. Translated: CSVEEDGRSDEQYF.

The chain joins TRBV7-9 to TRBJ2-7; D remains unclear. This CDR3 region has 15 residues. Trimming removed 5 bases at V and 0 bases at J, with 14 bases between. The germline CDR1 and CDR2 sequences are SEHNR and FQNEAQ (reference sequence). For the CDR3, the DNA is TGTGCCAGCAGCCGTGAGTCCAGGAGCTCCTACGAGCAGTACTTC. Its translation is CASSRESRSSYEQYF.